A single sample gave rise to the 2 T cell receptor beta chains below, sequenced in a study of T cells after yellow fever vaccination. TCRdb fed the 5' RACE reads into MiXCR, producing one record per CDR3 protein. The sample contains about 220,000 distinct CDR3 sequences, 3.2% of which appear only once. Sample: CD4+ T cells sorted from PBMCs, taken 10 days after the yellow fever booster vaccination. All receptors derive from a man younger than 30 who received the YFV17D yellow fever vaccine.

This clonotype was detected ten times or more. The chain employs TRBV20-1 and TRBJ2-3, with 9 bases that match TRBD2. Trimming took 2 bases from V and 2 from J; bases not matched to a gene: 11. This CDR3 is built from 17 residues. Germline V CDR1 and CDR2: DFQATT, SNEGSKA (reference sequence). The CDR3 DNA reads as TGCAGTGCTAGATTAGCGATTGCGGGGGGGATCACAGATACGCAGTATTTT. Protein: CSARLAIAGGITDTQYF.

The chain employs TRBV7-2 and TRBJ1-3; perhaps TRBD1 as D (5 bases). V gave up 5 bases and J gave up 2 bases, with 13 bases separating them. The CDR3 has 15 amino acids. Per germline, CDR1 SGHTA and CDR2 FQGNSA. The CDR3 loop is CASSTGGGTGNTIYF. In DNA form, the CDR3 reads TGTGCCAGCAGCACGGGTGGGGGGACTGGAAACACCATATATTTT. Based on the CDR3 plus reference TRBV7-2 and TRBJ1-3, the full variable domain is GAGVSQSPSNKVTEKGKDVELRCDPISGHTALYWYRQSLGQGLEFLIYFQGNSAPDKSGLPSDRFSAERTGGSVSTLTIQRTQQEDSAVYLCASSTGGGTGNTIYFGEGSWLTVV.